These T cell receptor beta chains were read from a single sample in a study of blood T cell repertoires in COVID-19. The method was immunoSEQ multiplex PCR; TCRdb's version includes in-frame clones alone and lacks a portion of them. The data show roughly 200,000 clones, about 84% seen once. The source material was peripheral blood. Source of these receptors: a woman older than 75 with COVID-19, enrolled during active disease. The CDR3 runs from the conserved cysteine through the conserved F or W. Fields, in order: J gene, V gene, D gene, clone size, CDR3 protein, CDR3 DNA. D genes are given only for firm matches. A row's size may be missing; if present it is once, few, many or a size class.

>TRBJ1-1|TRBV5-1|NA|NA
CASSDRLNTEAFF
TGCGCCAGCAGTGACAGGCTGAACACTGAAGCTTTCTTT
>TRBJ2-3|TRBV6-5|TRBD1|NA
CAGKRDSHTQYF
TGTGCCGGCAAGAGGGACAGTCATACGCAGTATTTT
>TRBJ2-2|TRBV2|TRBD2|NA
CASSELAGATGELFF
TGTGCCAGCAGTGAACTAGCGGGAGCAACCGGGGAGCTGTTTTTT
>TRBJ1-4|TRBV10-3|NA|NA
CAISAGFGEKLFF
TGTGCCATCAGCGCAGGGTTTGGTGAAAAACTGTTTTTT
>TRBJ2-6|TRBV5-4|NA|few
CASNPRGSGANVLTF
TGTGCCAGCAATCCCAGGGGCTCTGGGGCCAACGTCCTGACTTTC
>TRBJ1-6|TRBV5-1|TRBD1|NA
CASAQGVQGNNSPLHF
TGCGCCAGCGCCCAGGGGGTACAGGGGAATAATTCACCCCTCCACTTT
>TRBJ1-2|TRBV15|NA|NA
CATSRTQGSGYTF
TGTGCCACCAGCAGAACCCAGGGTTCCGGCTACACCTTC
>TRBJ1-3|TRBV13|NA|NA
CASSPGGGTASGNTIYF
TGTGCCAGCAGCCCTGGAGGTGGAACGGCCTCTGGAAACACCATATATTTT
>TRBJ1-5|TRBV2|TRBD1|NA
CASTRQGLNQPQHF
TGTGCCAGCACAAGACAGGGCCTCAATCAGCCCCAGCATTTT
>TRBJ1-1|TRBV7-8|NA|once
CASSLVSRQFTEAFF
TGTGCCAGCAGCTTAGTCTCCCGACAGTTCACTGAAGCTTTCTTT
>TRBJ1-5|TRBV10-3|TRBD1|NA
CAISESTGTGGQPQHF
TGTGCCATCAGTGAGTCAACAGGGACAGGGGGACAGCCCCAGCATTTT
>TRBJ1-1|TRBV11-2|TRBD1|NA
CASSSRTGMNTEAFF
TGTGCCAGCAGCTCGCGGACAGGGATGAACACTGAAGCTTTCTTT
>TRBJ1-5|TRBV6-5|NA|NA
CASRGRVEQPQHF
TGTGCCAGCAGGGGGAGGGTTGAGCAGCCCCAGCATTTT
>TRBJ2-5|TRBV5-8|TRBD1|NA
CASSPAGGWETQYF
TGTGCCAGCAGCCCGGCAGGGGGCTGGGAGACCCAGTACTTC
>TRBJ2-7|TRBV2|TRBD2|NA
CASRQAGPSYEQYF
TGTGCCAGCAGACAAGCGGGGCCGTCCTACGAGCAGTACTTC
>TRBJ1-5|TRBV3-1/TRBV3-2|NA|NA
CASSQGGTEFSPQHF
TGTGCCAGCAGCCAAGGGGGGACTGAATTTTCGCCCCAGCATTTT
>TRBJ1-3|TRBV5-4|NA|NA
CAEQGTGNTIYF
TGTGCCGAGCAGGGGACTGGAAACACCATATATTTT
>TRBJ2-7|TRBV28|NA|NA
CASSLGGYEQYF
TGTGCCAGCTCCCTGGGGGGCTACGAGCAGTACTTC
>TRBJ2-5|TRBV5-1|TRBD2|NA
CASSLGTSGRVETQYF
TGCGCCAGCAGCTTGGGCACTAGCGGGAGAGTAGAGACCCAGTACTTC
>TRBJ1-1|TRBV5-1|NA|NA
CASSLGGHTEAFF
TGCGCCAGCAGCTTGGGCGGTCACACTGAAGCTTTCTTT
>TRBJ1-1|TRBV28|NA|NA
CASSLHGGKEAFF
TGTGCCAGCAGTCTCCATGGGGGGAAGGAAGCTTTCTTT
>TRBJ2-1|TRBV10-3|TRBD1|NA
CAISGDRDSNEQFF
TGTGCCATCAGTGGGGACCGGGACAGCAATGAGCAGTTCTTC
>TRBJ1-2|TRBV6-1|NA|NA
CASSEQGRADLGYTF
TGTGCCAGCAGTGAGCAGGGTCGCGCCGATCTAGGCTACACCTTC
>TRBJ1-5|TRBV7-2|NA|NA
CASSLGTADFPQHF
TGTGCCAGCAGCTTAGGGACAGCGGATTTCCCCCAGCATTTT